The T cell receptor (beta chain) described here comes from a study of blood T cell repertoires in COVID-19. About the study: Sample material is recorded as cDNA or gDNA derived from T cells, B-cell-depleted T cells, or PBMCs.

This table comes from immunoSEQ multiplex PCR, and its TCRdb copy is limited to in-frame clones, with some not included. The sample yields 250,000 to 300,000 clones, around 81% seen once. V lost 5 bases to trimming and J lost 4 bases; unmatched junction nucleotides: 2. The CDR3 spans 13 residues. CDR1 and CDR2 (germline): SGHRS, YFSETQ. The sequence was collected from a woman between 55 and 75 years old with active or convalescent COVID-19. The chain joins TRBV5-1 to TRBJ2-3, with 9 bases matching TRBD2. The sample was peripheral blood. This chain's CDR3 is CASRRGGSDTQYF. CDR3 in DNA: TGCGCCAGCAGGCGGGGGGGATCAGATACGCAGTATTTT.